The entry that follows covers one TCR beta chain sequence. The V gene's germline CDR1 is LGHDT and CDR2 YNNKEL (reference sequence). There are 14 residues in the CDR3. The V segment lost 3 bases and the J segment 8 bases; nucleotides outside the gene matches: 6. These data are taken from a study of T cell responses to AZD1222 COVID-19 vaccine. This table comes from immunoSEQ multiplex PCR, and its TCRdb copy is limited to in-frame clones, with some not included. The profile shows about 150,000 clones, roughly 90% of them singletons. The chain joins TRBV3-1 (or the pseudogene TRBV3-2) to TRBJ1-4; 7 bases are shared with TRBD1. Source: peripheral blood, taken on day 0 of AZD1222 vaccination. This TCR was sampled from an adult in good health. The CDR3 loop reads CASSHRQGGEKLFF. The CDR3 region has the DNA TGTGCCAGCAGCCACCGACAGGGAGGGGAAAAACTGTTTTTT.